A selection of T cell receptor beta chains follows, all from one sample in a study of T cell responses to AZD1222 COVID-19 vaccine. Here immunoSEQ multiplex PCR was the method, and the copy in TCRdb shows in-frame clones only, minus some. The sample contains some 140,000 clones, approximately 89% of which appear only once. The sample consisted of peripheral blood, taken on day 0 of AZD1222 vaccination. These receptors came from an adult in good health. The CDR3 runs from the conserved cysteine through the conserved F or W. A D gene is named only where the DNA matches it firmly.

.,TRBV2,CASTEVGTASYEQYF
.,TRBV4-1,CASTEGWNTGELFF
.,TRBV5-6,CASSTYTEAFF
.,TRBV29-1,CSVEATLGDNIQYF
.,TRBV20-1,CSARMTRVSFF
.,TRBV30,CAWSVLAATNYGYTF
.,TRBV5-1,CASSHTDGRYGEQFF
.,TRBV9,CASSVFPANNEKLFF
.,TRBV6-5,CASSDHVSPLHF
TRBD2,TRBV4-3,CASSLSGGSDTQYF
.,TRBV28,CASRGFRDPSPYGYTF
.,TRBV14,CASSSGFTTEAFF
.,TRBV5-6,CASSPQGRVNYGYTF
.,TRBV28,CASSSVGTGNNEQFF
.,TRBV27,CASMRGAEQYF
.,TRBV27,CASGPLHGTLEEGEQFF
.,TRBV11-2,CASSPGRTGAFF
.,TRBV5-6,CASSLDAGEVNTEAFF
.,TRBV30,CAWGTGQSYNSPLHF
TRBD2,TRBV5-1,CASSASGRLSGELFF
.,TRBV20-1,CSVGRRTSQHF
.,TRBV4-1,CASSQVGGIELGSPLHF
TRBD2,TRBV13,CASSRLAVITDTQYF
.,TRBV7-2,CASSLGWNFGQKTYGYTF
.,TRBV2,CASMRDRGNEKLFF
.,TRBV4-1,CASSQESGELDTEAFF
.,TRBV7-9,CASSLGTYNSPLHF
.,TRBV19,CASRDPGVYNSPLHF
TRBD1,TRBV3-1/TRBV3-2,CASSQEGPPGQGARRLYEQYF
.,TRBV4-2,CASSQDPRSSYNSPLHF
.,TRBV28,CASSGQSIAYNSPLHF
.,TRBV27,CASSIAGDSPLHF
.,TRBV28,CASSLGRRIEAFF
.,TRBV4-2,CASSQGGDDGNQPQHF
.,TRBV24-1,CATSDGQSTDTQYF
TRBD2,TRBV18,CASSSGLAGVEQYF
.,TRBV3-1/TRBV3-2,CASSQRQDSSPLHF
.,TRBV28,CASSLRDSPLHF
.,TRBV7-8,CASSLAGGKTDTQYF
.,TRBV18,CASSPWHDGAYGYTF
TRBD1,TRBV7-9,CASSLTGTSYNEQFF
TRBD1,TRBV2,CASRNLDRVVEKLFF
TRBD1,TRBV5-5,CASRPTGTDLYGYTF
.,TRBV5-4,CASSLTNYGYTF
.,TRBV11-3,CASTGQYNSPLHF
TRBD2,TRBV9,CASSVGGAGRSDTQYF
.,TRBV2,CASGKDYLSYNEQFF
.,TRBV27,CASSPIADGRETQYF
.,TRBV14,CASSQGPRGTQYF
TRBD2,TRBV18,CASSPGGSSYEQYF
.,TRBV21-1,CASRGNYGYTF
.,TRBV11-3,CASSSTFRSEKLFF
.,TRBV19,CASSIDPYGDKPKNIQYF
TRBD1,TRBV15,CATSRDPLTGRNSPLHF
TRBD1,TRBV6-5,CASSYGTGDQPQHF